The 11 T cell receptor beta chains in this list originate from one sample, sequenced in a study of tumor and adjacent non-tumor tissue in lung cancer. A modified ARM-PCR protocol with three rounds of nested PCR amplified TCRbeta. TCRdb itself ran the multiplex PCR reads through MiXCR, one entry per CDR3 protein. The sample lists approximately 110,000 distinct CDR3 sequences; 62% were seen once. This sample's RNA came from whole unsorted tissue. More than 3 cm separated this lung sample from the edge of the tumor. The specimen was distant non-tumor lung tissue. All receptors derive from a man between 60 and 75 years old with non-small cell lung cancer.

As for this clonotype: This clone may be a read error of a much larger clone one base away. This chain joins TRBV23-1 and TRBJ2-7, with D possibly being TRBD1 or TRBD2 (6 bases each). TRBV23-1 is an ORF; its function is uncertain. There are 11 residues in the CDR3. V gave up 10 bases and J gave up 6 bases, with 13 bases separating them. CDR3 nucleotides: TGCGCCACGGTAGGGGGACTCGAGCAGTACTTC. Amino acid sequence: CATVGGLEQYF.

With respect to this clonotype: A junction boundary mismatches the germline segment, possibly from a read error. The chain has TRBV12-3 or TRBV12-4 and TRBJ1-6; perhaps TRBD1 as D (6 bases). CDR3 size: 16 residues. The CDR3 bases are TGTGCCGGCAGCCTACAGGGTTACGGTGTCAATTCACCCCTCCACTTT. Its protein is CAGSLQGYGVNSPLHF.

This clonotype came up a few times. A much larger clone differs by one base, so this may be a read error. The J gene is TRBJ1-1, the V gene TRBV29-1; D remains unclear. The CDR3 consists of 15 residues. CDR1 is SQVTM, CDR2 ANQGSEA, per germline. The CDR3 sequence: CSVSGWLSGNTKAFF. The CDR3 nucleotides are TGCAGCGTTTCCGGGTGGCTATCGGGCAACACTAAAGCTTTCTTT.

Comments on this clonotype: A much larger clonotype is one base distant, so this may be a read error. CDR3: CANSSRGSRGSYNEQFF. The DNA of the CDR3 is TGTGCCAACAGCTCCCGGGGGAGCAGGGGTTCCTACAATGAGCAGTTCTTC. V gene TRBV7-8 combines with J gene TRBJ2-1; perhaps D is TRBD1 or TRBD2 (6 bases each). This CDR3 has 17 residues. Germline CDR1 and CDR2: SGHVS and FQNEAQ.

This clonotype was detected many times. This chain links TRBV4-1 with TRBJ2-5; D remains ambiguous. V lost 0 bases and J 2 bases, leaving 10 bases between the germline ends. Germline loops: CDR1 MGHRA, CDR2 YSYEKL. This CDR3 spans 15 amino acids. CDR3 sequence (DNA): TGCGCCAGCAGCCAAGAAGCAGTAGATCAAGAGACCCAGTACTTC. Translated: CASSQEAVDQETQYF.

This CDR3 is CASSLARILTHTQYF. CDR3 DNA: TGTGCCAGCAGCTTGGCCAGGATACTGACGCATACGCAGTATTTT. The chain recombines TRBV11-1 with TRBJ2-3; no definite D call. This CDR3 has 15 residues. Per germline, CDR1 SGHAT and CDR2 FQDESV (reference sequence). The V and J ends lost 3 bases and 7 bases respectively, with 17 bases between them.

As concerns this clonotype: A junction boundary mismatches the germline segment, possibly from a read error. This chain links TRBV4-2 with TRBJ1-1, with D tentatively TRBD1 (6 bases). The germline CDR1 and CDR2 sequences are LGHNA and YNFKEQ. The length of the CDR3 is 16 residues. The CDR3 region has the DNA TGTGCAAGCATCCAGGGAGCCGGGACACTTAACACTGAAGCTTTCTTT. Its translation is CASIQGAGTLNTEAFF.

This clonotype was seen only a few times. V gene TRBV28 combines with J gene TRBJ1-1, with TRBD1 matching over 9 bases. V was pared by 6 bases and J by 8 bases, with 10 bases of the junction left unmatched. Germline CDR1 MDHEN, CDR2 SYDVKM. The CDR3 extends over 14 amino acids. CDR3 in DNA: TGTGCCAGCAGAGCCGCCAGGACAGGGGACGAAGCTTTCTTT. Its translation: CASRAARTGDEAFF.

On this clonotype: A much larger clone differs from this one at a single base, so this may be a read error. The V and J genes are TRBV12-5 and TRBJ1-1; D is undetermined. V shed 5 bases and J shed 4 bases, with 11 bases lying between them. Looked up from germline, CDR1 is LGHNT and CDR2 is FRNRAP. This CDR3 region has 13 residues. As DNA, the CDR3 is TGTGCTAGTGGTGATGGGGTGGGCACTGAAGCTTTCTTT. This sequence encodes CASGDGVGTEAFF.

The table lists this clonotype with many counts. CDR3 sequence reads: CASSIASGGATEQYF. The CDR3 nucleotides read TGTGCCAGCAGCATTGCTAGCGGGGGGGCCACCGAGCAGTACTTC. The rearrangement uses TRBV13 and TRBJ2-7; 12 bases are a match to TRBD2. V trimming: 5 bases; J trimming: 6 bases; junction bases outside the gene matches: 8. This CDR3 contains 15 residues. The germline CDR1 and CDR2 sequences are PRHDT and FYEKMQ (reference sequence).

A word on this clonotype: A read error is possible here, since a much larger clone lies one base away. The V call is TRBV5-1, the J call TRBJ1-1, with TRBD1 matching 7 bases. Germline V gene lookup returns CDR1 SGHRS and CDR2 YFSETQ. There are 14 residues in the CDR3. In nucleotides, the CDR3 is TGCGCCAGAAGCTTGGACGGGACAGTCTCTGAAGCTTTCTTT. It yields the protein CARSLDGTVSEAFF.